The entry below describes one T cell receptor (beta chain). The data were taken from a study of preoperative IRX-2 immunotherapy in early breast cancer. V lost 5 bases and J lost 5, with 7 bases in between. The CDR3 has 11 residues. Germline-derived CDR1 and CDR2 are SGDLS and YYNGEE. Clones were read by immunoSEQ multiplex PCR, and TCRdb kept only the in-frame ones, dropping some. The sample shows over 55,000 clones, roughly 95% of them seen only once. Documented treatment: preoperative locoregional IRX-2 cytokine immunotherapy. Samples came from a phase Ib trial of preoperative locoregional IRX-2 cytokine immunotherapy.

This material was obtained from a patient treated with IRX-2 immunotherapy. The chain combines TRBV9 with TRBJ1-1; D gene uncertain. The receptor's source is a human donor with breast cancer. CDR3 DNA sequence: TGTGCCAGCAGTCGGGGTACTGAAGCTTTCTTT. This translates into CASSRGTEAFF.